The 17 T cell receptor beta chains in this list originate from one sample, sequenced in a study of blood T cell repertoires in COVID-19 (dated by TCRdb to the early 2020s). Library preparation used the immunoSEQ multiplex PCR assay. Drawn from immuneACCESS, this table holds only the in-frame rearrangements with V and J called that TCRdb kept. Clones are partly lost; checked studies trace under half to an unresolved V gene and leave the rest unexplained. The table for this sample lists roughly 270,000 clones; almost 85% of them were counted only once. The ten largest clones represent 4.5% to 6% of the sample. Material: peripheral blood. These TCRs come from a man between 50 and 59 years old with active or convalescent COVID-19.

The gene calls are TRBV2 and TRBJ1-4, with TRBD1 matching 7 bases. Germline CDR1 is SNHLY and CDR2 is FYNNEI. Trimming removed 7 bases from V and 8 bases from J; junction bases left unmatched: 7. This CDR3 comprises 13 residues. CDR3 protein: CASTRDSGEKLFF. The CDR3 DNA reads as TGTGCCAGCACCCGGGACAGCGGGGAAAAACTGTTTTTT.

The V call is TRBV5-1, the J call TRBJ2-1, with a tentative D call TRBD1 (6 bases). The CDR3 loop spans 15 amino acids. Germline V gives CDR1 SGHRS, CDR2 YFSETQ. V gave up 4 bases and J gave up 4 bases, with 15 bases separating them. The CDR3 is CASSAGSGVYNEQFF. CDR3 sequence (DNA): TGCGCCAGCAGCGCCGGATCAGGGGTTTACAATGAGCAGTTCTTC.

The chain joins TRBV5-5 to TRBJ2-5; unclear D gene. Trimming took off 0 bases at V and 5 bases at J, with 8 bases between the two ends. The CDR3 sequence is 13 residues long. Germline CDR1 is SGHKS and CDR2 is YYEKEE (reference sequence). CDR3 in DNA: TGTGCCAGCAGCTTGGCTGGGCCTGAGACCCAGTACTTC. It specifies CASSLAGPETQYF.

The chain is built from TRBV6-4 and TRBJ2-2; possible D gene TRBD1, 5 bases. The V and J ends lost 3 bases and 7 bases respectively, with 18 bases between them. Per the germline V gene, CDR1 is MRHNA and CDR2 is SNTAGT. This CDR3 spans 16 amino acids. CDR3 sequence reads: CASSEEISGSLGELFF. DNA of the CDR3: TGTGCCAGCAGTGAAGAAATATCAGGGTCCCTCGGGGAGCTGTTTTTT.

V and J are TRBV11-3 and TRBJ2-7; D gene ambiguous. The V end was cut by 2 bases, the J end by 4 bases, with 9 bases between. CDR1 is SGHNT, CDR2 YENEEA, per germline. This CDR3 comprises 13 residues. In DNA form, the CDR3 reads TGTGCCAGCAGCTTATTTTCGGGTTACGAGCAGTACTTC. This translates into CASSLFSGYEQYF.

The gene calls are TRBV6-5 and TRBJ2-1, with D possibly matching TRBD1 (6 bases). Trimming took 7 bases from V and 2 from J, leaving 9 bases between them. The CDR3 contains 13 residues. Germline V gene lookup returns CDR1 MNHEY and CDR2 SVGAGI. In DNA, the CDR3 is TGTGCCAGCACGGGGACAACCTACAATGAGCAGTTCTTC. Amino acid sequence: CASTGTTYNEQFF.

This chain links TRBV4-1 with TRBJ2-1; unclear D gene. This CDR3 contains 13 residues. Germline CDR1 reads MGHRA; CDR2 reads YSYEKL. With 0 bases removed from V and 8 bases from J, the gap between germline ends came to 8 bases. CDR3 nucleotides: TGCGCCAGCAGCCAAGATCCTAGAGATGAGCAGTTCTTC. It codes for CASSQDPRDEQFF.

The genes are TRBV29-1 and TRBJ2-5, with 10 bases matching TRBD2. This CDR3 contains 12 residues. The trim removed 7 bases at V and 5 bases at J, leaving 4 bases unmatched. Germline V lookup: CDR1 SQVTM, CDR2 ANQGSEA. This CDR3 is CSASGSSETQYF. The CDR3 DNA is TGCAGCGCTAGCGGGAGTTCTGAGACCCAGTACTTC.

The sample holds a few counts of this clone. CDR3 loop: CASSSLGDGTKSTGPTEAFF. The CDR3 DNA sequence: TGTGCCAGCAGCTCCCTCGGTGATGGCACAAAGTCGACAGGCCCCACTGAAGCTTTCTTT. The V gene is TRBV12-1, the J gene TRBJ1-1; whether TRBD1, the table's D call, matches the DNA was not checked. TRBV12-1 is a listed pseudogene. The CDR3 length is 20 residues.

The rearrangement uses TRBV29-1 and TRBJ1-1; D gene uncertain. Per germline, CDR1 SQVTM and CDR2 ANQGSEA. There are 15 residues in the CDR3. V was shortened by 0 bases and J by 1 base, with 12 bases between the two germline ends. The CDR3 sequence is CSVEDWPSQNTEAFF. The CDR3 region has the DNA TGCAGCGTTGAAGATTGGCCGTCCCAGAACACTGAAGCTTTCTTT.

The chain links TRBV5-1 to TRBJ2-1, with 10 bases matching TRBD2. Germline V gene lookup returns CDR1 SGHRS and CDR2 YFSETQ. The CDR3 is 17 residues long. V was pared by 1 base and J by 6 bases, with 10 bases of the junction left unmatched. The CDR3, as DNA: TGCGCCAGCAGCTTGAGTGCTACAGCGGGAGGGCCCAATGAGCAGTTCTTC. Translated, it gives CASSLSATAGGPNEQFF.

V usage is TRBV5-1 and J usage is TRBJ2-2, with 11 nucleotides matching TRBD2. Germline loops: CDR1 SGHRS, CDR2 YFSETQ. V lost 4 bases to trimming and J lost 7 bases; unmatched junction nucleotides: 9. CDR3 size: 16 residues. The CDR3 bases are TGCGCCAGCAGCAATAGCGGGAGGGCTCTCGGCGGGGAGCTGTTTTTT. Its translation is CASSNSGRALGGELFF.

V and J are TRBV27 and TRBJ2-2, with TRBD1 matching 7 bases. The V gene end was trimmed by 5 bases and the J gene end by 4 bases; junction bases not matched to a gene: 10. From germline, CDR1 is MNHEY and CDR2 SMNVEV (reference sequence). This CDR3 spans 16 amino acids. CDR3 amino acids: CASSRSGGVGTGELFF. Written as DNA, the CDR3 is TGTGCCAGCAGTCGATCAGGGGGTGTAGGCACCGGGGAGCTGTTTTTT.

V is TRBV27 and J is TRBJ1-3; no clear D gene. The CDR3 spans 17 residues. Trimming cost V 2 bases and J 7 bases, with 21 bases left between them. The V gene's germline CDR1 is MNHEY and CDR2 SMNVEV (reference sequence). DNA of the CDR3: TGTGCCAGCAGTTTAATAGCCGTCAAAGAGATTTGGAACACCATATATTTT. Translating gives CASSLIAVKEIWNTIYF.

The J gene is TRBJ2-1, the V gene TRBV27, with TRBD2 identical over 13 bases. With 0 bases clipped from V and 9 bases from J, the junction kept 2 bases outside the gene matches. This CDR3 is built from 15 residues. In germline, CDR1 is MNHEY, CDR2 SMNVEV (reference sequence). DNA of the CDR3: TGTGCCAGCAGTTTATCCGGGACTAGCGGGGTTGAGCAGTTCTTC. It is translated as CASSLSGTSGVEQFF.

The table lists this clone with a few counts. The V gene is TRBV6-5, the J gene TRBJ2-2; D gene unclear. CDR1 and CDR2 (germline): MNHEY, SVGAGI. The V gene lost 7 bases and the J gene lost 9 bases, with 9 bases spanning the gap. The CDR3 has 11 amino acids. The CDR3 sequence is CASKKAWELFF. The CDR3 coding sequence is TGTGCCAGCAAGAAAGCATGGGAGCTGTTTTTT.

The table lists this clone with a few counts. The genes are TRBV3-1 (or the pseudogene TRBV3-2) and TRBJ1-5; no clear D. The CDR3 length is 13 residues. The V and J ends lost 0 bases and 5 bases respectively, with 5 bases between them. Per germline, CDR1 LGHDT and CDR2 YNNKEL (reference sequence). The CDR3 loop is CASSQDVDQPQHF. CDR3 DNA sequence: TGTGCCAGCAGCCAAGATGTCGATCAGCCCCAGCATTTT.